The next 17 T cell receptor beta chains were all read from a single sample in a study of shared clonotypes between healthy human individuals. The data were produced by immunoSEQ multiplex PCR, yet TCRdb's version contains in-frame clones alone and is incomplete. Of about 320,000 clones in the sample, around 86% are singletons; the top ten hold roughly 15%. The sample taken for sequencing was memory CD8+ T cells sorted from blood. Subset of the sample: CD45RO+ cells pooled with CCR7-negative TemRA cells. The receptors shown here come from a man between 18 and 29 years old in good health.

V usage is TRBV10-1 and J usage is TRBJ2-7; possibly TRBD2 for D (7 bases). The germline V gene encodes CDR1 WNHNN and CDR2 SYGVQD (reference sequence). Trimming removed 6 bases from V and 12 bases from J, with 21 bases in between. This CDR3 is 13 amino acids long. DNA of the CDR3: TGCGCCAGCAGCCCCGGGGGGACAAGAGAACTGTACTTC. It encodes CASSPGGTRELYF.

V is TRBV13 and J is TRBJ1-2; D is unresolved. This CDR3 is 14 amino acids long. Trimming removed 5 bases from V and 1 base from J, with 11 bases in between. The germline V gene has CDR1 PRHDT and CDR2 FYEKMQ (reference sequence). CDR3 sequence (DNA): TGTGCCAGCAGCACTAAAGTGGATAACTATGGCTACACCTTC. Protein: CASSTKVDNYGYTF. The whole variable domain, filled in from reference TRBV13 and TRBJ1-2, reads AAGVIQSPRHLIKEKRETATLKCYPIPRHDTVYWYQQGPGQDPQFLISFYEKMQSDKGSIPDRFSAQQFSDYHSELNMSSLELGDSALYFCASSTKVDNYGYTFGSGTRLTVV.

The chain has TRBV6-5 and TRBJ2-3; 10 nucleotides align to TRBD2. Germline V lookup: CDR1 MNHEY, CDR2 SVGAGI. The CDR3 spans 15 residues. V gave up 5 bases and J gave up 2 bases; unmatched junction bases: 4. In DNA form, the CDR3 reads TGTGCCAGCAGTAGTAGCGGGGGGCCCACAGATACGCAGTATTTT. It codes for CASSSSGGPTDTQYF.

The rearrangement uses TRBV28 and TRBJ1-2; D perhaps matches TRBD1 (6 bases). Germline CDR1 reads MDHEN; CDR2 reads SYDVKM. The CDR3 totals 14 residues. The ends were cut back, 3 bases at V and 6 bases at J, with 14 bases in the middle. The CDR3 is CASSFLTGWDGYTF. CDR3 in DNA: TGTGCCAGCAGTTTTCTCACAGGGTGGGATGGCTACACCTTC.

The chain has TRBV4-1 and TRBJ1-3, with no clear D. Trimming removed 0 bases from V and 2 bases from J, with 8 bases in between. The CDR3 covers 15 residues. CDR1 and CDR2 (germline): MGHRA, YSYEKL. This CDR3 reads CASSQEGIAGNTIYF. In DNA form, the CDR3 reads TGCGCCAGCAGCCAAGAGGGGATAGCTGGAAACACCATATATTTT.

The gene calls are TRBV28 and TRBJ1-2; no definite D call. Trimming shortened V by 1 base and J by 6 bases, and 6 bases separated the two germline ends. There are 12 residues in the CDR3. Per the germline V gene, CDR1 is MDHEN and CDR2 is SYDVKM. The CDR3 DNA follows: TGTGCCAGCAGTTTATTCGGGAATGGCTACACCTTC. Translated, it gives CASSLFGNGYTF.

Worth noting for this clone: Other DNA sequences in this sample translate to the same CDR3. The DNA of the CDR3 is TGCGCCAGCAGCCAAGGGGGAGATACGCAGTATTTT. This gives the protein CASSQGGDTQYF. The V gene is TRBV4-1, the J gene TRBJ2-3; no firm D call. CDR3 size: 12 residues. Germline values: CDR1 MGHRA, CDR2 YSYEKL. V lost 1 base, J lost 5 bases, and 4 bases lay in between.

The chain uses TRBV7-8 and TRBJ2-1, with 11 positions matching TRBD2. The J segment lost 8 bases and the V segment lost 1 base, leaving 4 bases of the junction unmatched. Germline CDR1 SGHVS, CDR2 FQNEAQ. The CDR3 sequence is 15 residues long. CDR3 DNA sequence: TGTGCCAGCAGCTTAGGTAGCGGGGGGGTGGATGAGCAGTTCTTC. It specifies CASSLGSGGVDEQFF.

CDR3 residues: CAISDKGGSYNSPLHF. The CDR3 DNA reads TGTGCCATCAGTGATAAGGGGGGATCCTATAATTCACCCCTCCACTTT. V and J are TRBV10-3 and TRBJ1-6, with D tentatively TRBD1 (6 bases). CDR3 length: 16 amino acids. Germline assignment: CDR1 ENHRY and CDR2 SYGVKD. Trimming removed 3 bases from V and 1 base from J, with 10 bases in between.

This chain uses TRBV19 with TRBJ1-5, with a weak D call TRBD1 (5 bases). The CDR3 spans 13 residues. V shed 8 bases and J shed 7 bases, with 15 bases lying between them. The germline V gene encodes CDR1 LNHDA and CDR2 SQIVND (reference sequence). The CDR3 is CASGAGIGQPQHF. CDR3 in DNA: TGTGCCAGTGGGGCGGGGATCGGACAGCCCCAGCATTTT.

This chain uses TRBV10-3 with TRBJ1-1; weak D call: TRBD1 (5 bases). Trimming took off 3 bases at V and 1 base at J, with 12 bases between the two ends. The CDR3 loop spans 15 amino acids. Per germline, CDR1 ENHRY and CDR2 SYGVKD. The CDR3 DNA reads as TGTGCCATCAGTGATTGGGACGTAAAGAACACTGAAGCTTTCTTT. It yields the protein CAISDWDVKNTEAFF.

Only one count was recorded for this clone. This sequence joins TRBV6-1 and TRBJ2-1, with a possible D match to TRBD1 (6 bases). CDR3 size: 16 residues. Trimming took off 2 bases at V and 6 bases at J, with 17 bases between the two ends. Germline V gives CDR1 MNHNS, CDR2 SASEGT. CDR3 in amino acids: CASSEFSWTESNEQFF. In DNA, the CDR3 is TGTGCCAGCAGTGAATTTTCTTGGACAGAGTCCAATGAGCAGTTCTTC.

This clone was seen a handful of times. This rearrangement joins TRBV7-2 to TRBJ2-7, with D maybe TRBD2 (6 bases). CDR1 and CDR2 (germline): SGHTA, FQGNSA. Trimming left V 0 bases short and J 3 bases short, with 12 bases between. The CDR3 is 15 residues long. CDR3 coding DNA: TGTGCCAGCAGCTTAGCGCTTTTGGGAGGCTACGAGCAGTACTTC. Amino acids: CASSLALLGGYEQYF.

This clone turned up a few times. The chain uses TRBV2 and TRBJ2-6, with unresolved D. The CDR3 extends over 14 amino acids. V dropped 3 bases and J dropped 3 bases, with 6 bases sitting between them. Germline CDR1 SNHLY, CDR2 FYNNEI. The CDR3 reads CASSDADGANVLTF. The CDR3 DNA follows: TGTGCCAGCAGTGATGCGGATGGGGCCAACGTCCTGACTTTC.

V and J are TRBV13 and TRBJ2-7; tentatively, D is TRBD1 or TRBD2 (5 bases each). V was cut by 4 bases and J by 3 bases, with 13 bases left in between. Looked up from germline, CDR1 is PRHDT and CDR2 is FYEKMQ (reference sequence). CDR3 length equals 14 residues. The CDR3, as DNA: TGTGCCAGCAGCTCCGAGGGACGAGACTACGAGCAGTACTTC. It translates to CASSSEGRDYEQYF.

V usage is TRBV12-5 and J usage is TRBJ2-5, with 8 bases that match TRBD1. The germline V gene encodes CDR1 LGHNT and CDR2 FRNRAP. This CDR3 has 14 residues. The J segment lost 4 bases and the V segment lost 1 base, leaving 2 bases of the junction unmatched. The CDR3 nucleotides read TGTGCTAGTGGTTTGGGGACAGGGATAGAGACCCAGTACTTC. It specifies CASGLGTGIETQYF.

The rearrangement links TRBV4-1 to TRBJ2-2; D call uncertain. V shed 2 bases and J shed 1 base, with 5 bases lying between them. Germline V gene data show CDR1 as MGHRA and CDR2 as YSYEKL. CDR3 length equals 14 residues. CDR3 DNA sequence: TGCGCCAGCAGCCAAAGTCAGAACACCGGGGAGCTGTTTTTT. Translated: CASSQSQNTGELFF.